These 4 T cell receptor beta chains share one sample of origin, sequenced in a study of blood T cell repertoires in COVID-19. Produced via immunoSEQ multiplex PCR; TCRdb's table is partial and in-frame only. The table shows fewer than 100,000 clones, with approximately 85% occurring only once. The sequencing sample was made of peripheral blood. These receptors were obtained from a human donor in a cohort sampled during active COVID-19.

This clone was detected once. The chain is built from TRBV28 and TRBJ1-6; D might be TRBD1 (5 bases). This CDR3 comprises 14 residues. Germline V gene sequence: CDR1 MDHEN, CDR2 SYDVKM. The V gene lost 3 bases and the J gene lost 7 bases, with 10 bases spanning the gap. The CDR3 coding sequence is TGTGCCAGCAGTTTCGGGCAGGGAAATTCACCCCTCCACTTT. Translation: CASSFGQGNSPLHF. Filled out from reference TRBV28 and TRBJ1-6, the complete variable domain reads DVKVTQSSRYLVKRTGEKVFLECVQDMDHENMFWYRQDPGLGLRLIYFSYDVKMKEKGDIPEGYSVSREKKERFSLILESASTNQTSMYLCASSFGQGNSPLHFGNGTRLTVT.

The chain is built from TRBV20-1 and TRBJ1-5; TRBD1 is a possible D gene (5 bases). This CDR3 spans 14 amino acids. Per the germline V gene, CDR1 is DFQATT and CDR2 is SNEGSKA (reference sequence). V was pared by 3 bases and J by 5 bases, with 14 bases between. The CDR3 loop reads CSASPPLGDQPQHF. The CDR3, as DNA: TGCAGTGCTAGTCCCCCGCTAGGGGATCAGCCCCAGCATTTT.

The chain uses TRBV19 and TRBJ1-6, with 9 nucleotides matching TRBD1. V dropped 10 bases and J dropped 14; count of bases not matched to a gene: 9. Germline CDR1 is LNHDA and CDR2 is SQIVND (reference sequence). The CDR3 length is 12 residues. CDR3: CATRTGGMTLHF. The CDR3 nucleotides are TGTGCCACCCGAACAGGGGGCATGACCCTCCACTTT.

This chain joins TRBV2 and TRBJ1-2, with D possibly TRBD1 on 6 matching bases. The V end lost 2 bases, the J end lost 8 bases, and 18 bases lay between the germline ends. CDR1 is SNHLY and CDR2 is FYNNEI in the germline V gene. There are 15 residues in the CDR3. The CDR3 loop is CASSEKIRSGGGYTF. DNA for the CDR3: TGTGCCAGCAGTGAAAAGATTAGAAGCGGGGGCGGCTACACCTTC.